This record looks at one T cell receptor beta chain sequence and its context. What it recognizes is unknown. The CDR3 length is 14 residues. After removal of 5 bases from V and 4 bases from J, the junction contained 6 bases not matched to a gene. Germline values: CDR1 GTSNPN, CDR2 SVGIG (reference sequence). The assay was immunoSEQ multiplex PCR, and TCRdb's table has in-frame clones only and misses some. The table shows approximately 86,000 clones, with around 90% occurring only once. The data were taken from a study of graft-versus-host responses after intestinal transplantation. Study conclusions and caveats: There was an association between peak levels of circulating GvH clones and early post-transplant HvG declines.

The chain recombines TRBV30 with TRBJ1-1; 11 nucleotides line up with TRBD1. The receptor was isolated from a human donor who was the organ donor for an intestinal transplant. The material sequenced was unstimulated CD8+ T cells sorted from spleen or lymph node cells, taken before transplant. The CDR3 bases are TGTGCCTGGGGACAGGGGGCTTGGGGCACTGAAGCTTTCTTT. This codes for CAWGQGAWGTEAFF.